This TCR beta chain comes out of a study of control samples from healthy donors and cancer patients. This clone showed up just once. The germline gives CDR1 SEHNR, CDR2 FQNEAQ (reference sequence). This CDR3 comprises 13 residues. Between the trimmed V and J ends, which lost 6 bases and 0 bases, there was a span of 6 bases. Profiled with immunoSEQ multiplex PCR; TCRdb holds only in-frame clones, not every one. Here the sample spans about 48,000 clones, roughly 93% being singletons. The rearrangement joins TRBV7-9 to TRBJ1-3; D is unclear. Sequenced material: PBMCs. This clonotype was obtained from a woman aged 50 to 65 with head and neck cancer. The CDR3 is CASRSPSGNTIYF. As DNA, the CDR3 is TGTGCCAGCAGAAGCCCCTCTGGAAACACCATATATTTT.